Sequencing of this T cell receptor beta chain was carried out in a study of tumor and adjacent non-tumor tissue in lung cancer. On the study more broadly: Patients comprised over 9 adenocarcinoma, a couple of squamous cell carcinoma and 1 small cell lung cancer. Notes on the study in general: Tumor tissue had significantly higher TCR diversity than normal lung.

No cell sorting was done before RNA was extracted from the tissue. The normal lung tissue was taken more than 3 cm from the tumor edge. Between August and November 2014, newly diagnosed, chemotherapy-naive lung cancer patients underwent thoracic surgery in China. Points on this clonotype: The antigen is unknown. A read error may produce the germline difference seen at one junction end.

The library came from three nested PCR rounds adapted from ARM-PCR protocols. TCRdb used MiXCR to reprocess the multiplex PCR reads, holding one entry per CDR3 protein. The sample records about 90,000 distinct CDR3 sequences, 76% being singletons. The V gene's germline CDR1 is DFQATT and CDR2 SNEGSKA (reference sequence). The CDR3 contains 14 residues. The V call is TRBV20-1, the J call TRBJ1-3; 7 bases align to TRBD1. This clonotype was obtained from a woman aged 50 to 65 with non-small cell lung cancer. Sequenced material: distant non-tumor lung tissue. The CDR3 bases are TGCAGTGCTAGCAAAGGACAGGTCGGAATCACCATATATTTT. Translated: CSASKGQVGITIYF.